This entry describes one TCR beta chain. Its specificity is unknown. The length of the CDR3 is 13 residues. From germline, CDR1 is SNHLY and CDR2 FYNNEI. V lost 3 bases, J lost 1 base, and 7 bases lay in between. The sample comes from a study of OX40 agonist ivuxolimab in advanced cancers. TCRdb's table, derived via immunoSEQ multiplex PCR, lists solely in-frame clones and lacks some. The sample gives around 83,000 clones, roughly nine tenths of which show up once; roughly 2% is in the top ten. Findings and limits, study-wide: Antigens targeted by the expanded peripheral T cells were not determined.

The source is an adult with an advanced solid tumor such as melanoma, head and neck, liver or kidney cancer. Sequences were derived from CD4+ or CD8+ T cells sorted from blood, sampled in a trial of the OX40 agonist ivuxolimab. V and J are TRBV2 and TRBJ2-7, with D unclear. CDR3 sequence: CASSDDASYEQYF. The CDR3 DNA follows: TGTGCCAGCAGTGACGACGCGTCCTACGAGCAGTACTTC. The whole variable domain, remainder taken from reference TRBV2 and TRBJ2-7, is EPEVTQTPSHQVTQMGQEVILRCVPISNHLYFYWYRQILGQKVEFLVSFYNNEISEKSEIFDDQFSVERPDGSNFTLKIRSTKLEDSAMYFCASSDDASYEQYFGPGTRLTVT.